This TCR beta chain was captured by sequencing in a study of blood T cells in healthy people across ages. General study points: A roughly linear age-dependent decrease characterized TCR beta diversity per million T cells.

In the case of this clonotype: Its antigen is not known.

The second PCR ran about 6 to 11 cycles with a sample-barcoded 5' primer and J-beta primers. TCRdb re-called the 5' RACE reads through MiXCR, storing one row per CDR3 protein. The sample lists 920,000 or so distinct CDR3 sequences, more than 40% occurring once. Sequenced material: blood. This clonotype was sampled from a woman in her sixties or seventies in good health.

CDR3 DNA: TGCAGTGCACGGAGGAGCGGGACGGTTGCCGGGGAGCTGTTTTTT. It is translated as CSARRSGTVAGELFF. The rearrangement links TRBV20-1 to TRBJ2-2, with TRBD2 matching 7 bases. The CDR3 sequence is 15 residues long. J lost 6 bases, V lost 6 bases, and 13 bases had no gene match. The germline CDR1 and CDR2 sequences are DFQATT and SNEGSKA (reference sequence).